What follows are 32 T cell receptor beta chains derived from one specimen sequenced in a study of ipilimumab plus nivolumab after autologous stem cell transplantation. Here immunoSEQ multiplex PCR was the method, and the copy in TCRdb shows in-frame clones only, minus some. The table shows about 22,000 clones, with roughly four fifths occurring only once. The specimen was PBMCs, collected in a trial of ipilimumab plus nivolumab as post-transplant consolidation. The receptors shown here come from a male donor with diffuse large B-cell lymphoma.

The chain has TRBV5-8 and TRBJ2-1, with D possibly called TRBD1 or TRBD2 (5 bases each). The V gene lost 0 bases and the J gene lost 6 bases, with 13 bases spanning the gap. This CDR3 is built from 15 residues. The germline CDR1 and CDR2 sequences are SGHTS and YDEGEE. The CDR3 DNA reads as TGTGCCAGCAGCTTGGTAGGGGACCAAGTCAATGAGCAGTTCTTC. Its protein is CASSLVGDQVNEQFF.

The CDR3 spells CAWRPGPEGYTF. The CDR3, as DNA: TGTGCCTGGAGACCGGGGCCAGAGGGCTACACCTTC. The rearrangement joins TRBV30 to TRBJ1-2; TRBD1 might be the D (5 bases). V was clipped by 3 bases and J by 8 bases, with 13 bases between them. Germline V CDR1 and CDR2: GTSNPN, SVGIG (reference sequence). The CDR3 spans 12 residues.

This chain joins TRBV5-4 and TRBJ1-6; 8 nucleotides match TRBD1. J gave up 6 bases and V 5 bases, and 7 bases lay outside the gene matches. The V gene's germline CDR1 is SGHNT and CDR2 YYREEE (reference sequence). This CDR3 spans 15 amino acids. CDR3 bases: TGTGCCAGCAGTGCTTCCGACAGGGGTAATTCACCCCTCCACTTT. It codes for CASSASDRGNSPLHF.

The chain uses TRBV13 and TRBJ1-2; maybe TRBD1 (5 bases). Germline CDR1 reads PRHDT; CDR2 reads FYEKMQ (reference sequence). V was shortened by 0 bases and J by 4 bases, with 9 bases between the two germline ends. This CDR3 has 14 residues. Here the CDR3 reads CASSLGTGGYGYTF. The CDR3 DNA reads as TGTGCCAGCAGCTTAGGGACGGGGGGCTATGGCTACACCTTC.

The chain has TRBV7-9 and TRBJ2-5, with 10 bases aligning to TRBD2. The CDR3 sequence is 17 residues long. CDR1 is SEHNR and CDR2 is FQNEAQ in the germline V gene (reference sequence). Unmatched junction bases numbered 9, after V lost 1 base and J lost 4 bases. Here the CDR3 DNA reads TGTGCCAGCAGCTTAGGGACTAGCGGAAGGAGAGGAGAGACCCAGTACTTC. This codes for CASSLGTSGRRGETQYF. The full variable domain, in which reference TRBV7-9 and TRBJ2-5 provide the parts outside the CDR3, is DTGVSQNPRHKITKRGQNVTFRCDPISEHNRLYWYRQTLGQGPEFLTYFQNEAQLEKSRLLSDRFSAERPKGSFSTLEIQRTEQGDSAMYLCASSLGTSGRRGETQYFGPGTRLLVL.

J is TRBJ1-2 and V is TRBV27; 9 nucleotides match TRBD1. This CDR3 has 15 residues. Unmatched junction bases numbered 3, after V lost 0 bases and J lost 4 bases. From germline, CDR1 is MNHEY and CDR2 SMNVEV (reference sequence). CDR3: CASSLSTGGFYGYTF. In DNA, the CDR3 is TGTGCCAGCAGTTTATCAACAGGGGGCTTCTATGGCTACACCTTC.

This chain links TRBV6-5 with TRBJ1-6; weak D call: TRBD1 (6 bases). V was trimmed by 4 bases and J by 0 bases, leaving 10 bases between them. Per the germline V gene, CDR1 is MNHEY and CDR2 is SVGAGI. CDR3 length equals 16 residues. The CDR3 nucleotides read TGTGCCAGCAGTTGGACAGCGACCTCCTATAATTCACCCCTCCACTTT. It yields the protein CASSWTATSYNSPLHF.

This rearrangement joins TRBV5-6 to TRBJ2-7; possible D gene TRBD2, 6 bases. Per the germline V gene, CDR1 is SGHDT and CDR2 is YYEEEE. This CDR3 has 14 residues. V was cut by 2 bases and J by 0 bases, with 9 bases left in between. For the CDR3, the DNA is TGTGCCAGCAGCTTCGGGAGCCTCTCCTACGAGCAGTACTTC. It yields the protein CASSFGSLSYEQYF.

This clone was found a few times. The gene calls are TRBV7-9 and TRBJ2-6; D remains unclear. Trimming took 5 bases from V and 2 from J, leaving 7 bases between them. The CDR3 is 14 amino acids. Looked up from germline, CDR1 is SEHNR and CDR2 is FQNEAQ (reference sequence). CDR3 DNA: TGTGCCAGCAGCCTATTTACTGGGGCCAACGTCCTGACTTTC. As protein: CASSLFTGANVLTF.

The CDR3 nucleotides read TGCGCCAGCAGCCCGGGGACAGGGAAGGACACTGAAGCTTTCTTT. Residues: CASSPGTGKDTEAFF. The genes are TRBV5-1 and TRBJ1-1; 9 positions agree with TRBD1. This CDR3 region has 15 residues. Looked up from germline, CDR1 is SGHRS and CDR2 is YFSETQ. The V gene end was trimmed by 4 bases and the J gene end by 3 bases; junction bases not matched to a gene: 7.

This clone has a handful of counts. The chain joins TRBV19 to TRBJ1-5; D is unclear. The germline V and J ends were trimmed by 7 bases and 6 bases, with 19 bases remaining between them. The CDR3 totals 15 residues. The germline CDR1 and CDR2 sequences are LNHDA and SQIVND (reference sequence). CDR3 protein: CASTNVRGSGQPQHF. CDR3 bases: TGTGCCAGTACCAATGTCCGGGGTTCAGGTCAGCCCCAGCATTTT. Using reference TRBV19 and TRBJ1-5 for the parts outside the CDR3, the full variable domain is DGGITQSPKYLFRKEGQNVTLSCEQNLNHDAMYWYRQDPGQGLRLIYYSQIVNDFQKGDIAEGYSVSREKKESFPLTVTSAQKNPTAFYLCASTNVRGSGQPQHFGDGTRLSIL.

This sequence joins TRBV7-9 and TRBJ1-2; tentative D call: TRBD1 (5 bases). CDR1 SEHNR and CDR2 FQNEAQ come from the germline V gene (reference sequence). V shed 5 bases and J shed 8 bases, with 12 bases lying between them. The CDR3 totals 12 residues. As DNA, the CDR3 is TGTGCCAGCAGCCCCAGGGATCCCGGCTACACCTTC. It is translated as CASSPRDPGYTF.

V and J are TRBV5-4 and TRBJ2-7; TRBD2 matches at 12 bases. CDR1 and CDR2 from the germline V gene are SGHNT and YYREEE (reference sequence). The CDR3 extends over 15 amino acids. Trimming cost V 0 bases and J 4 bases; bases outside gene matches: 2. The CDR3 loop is CASSLGGTSGYEQYF. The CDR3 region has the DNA TGTGCCAGCAGCTTGGGGGGGACTAGCGGGTACGAGCAGTACTTC.

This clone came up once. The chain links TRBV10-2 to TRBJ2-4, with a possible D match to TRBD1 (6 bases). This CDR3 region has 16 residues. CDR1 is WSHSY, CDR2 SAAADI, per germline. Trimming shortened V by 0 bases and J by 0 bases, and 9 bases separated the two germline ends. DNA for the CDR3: TGCGCCAGCAGTGAGTCGGCAGGGGTAGCCAAAAACATTCAGTACTTC. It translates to CASSESAGVAKNIQYF.

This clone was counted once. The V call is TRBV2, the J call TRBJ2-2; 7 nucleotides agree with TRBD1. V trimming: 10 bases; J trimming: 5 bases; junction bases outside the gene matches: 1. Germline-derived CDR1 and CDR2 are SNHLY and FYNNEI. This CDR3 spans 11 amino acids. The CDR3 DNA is TGTGCCACACAGGGGACCGGGGAGCTGTTTTTT. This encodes CATQGTGELFF.

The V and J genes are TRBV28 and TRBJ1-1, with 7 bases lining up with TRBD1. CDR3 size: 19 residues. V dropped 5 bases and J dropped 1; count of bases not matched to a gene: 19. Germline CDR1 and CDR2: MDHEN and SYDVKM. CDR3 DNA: TGTGCCAGCAGTCCTCCGACAGGGATGGTACTTGCGACGAACACTGAAGCTTTCTTT. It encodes CASSPPTGMVLATNTEAFF.

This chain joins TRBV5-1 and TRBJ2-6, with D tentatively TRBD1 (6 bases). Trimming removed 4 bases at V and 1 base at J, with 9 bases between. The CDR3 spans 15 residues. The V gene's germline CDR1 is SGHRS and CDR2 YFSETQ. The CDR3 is CASSPRGSGANVLTF. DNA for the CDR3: TGCGCCAGCAGCCCCAGGGGATCTGGGGCCAACGTCCTGACTTTC.

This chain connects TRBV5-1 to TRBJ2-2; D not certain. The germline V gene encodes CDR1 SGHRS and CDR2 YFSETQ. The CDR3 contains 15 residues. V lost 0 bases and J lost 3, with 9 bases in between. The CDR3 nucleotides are TGCGCCAGCAGCTTGGGCATTGGGGACACCGGGGAGCTGTTTTTT. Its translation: CASSLGIGDTGELFF.

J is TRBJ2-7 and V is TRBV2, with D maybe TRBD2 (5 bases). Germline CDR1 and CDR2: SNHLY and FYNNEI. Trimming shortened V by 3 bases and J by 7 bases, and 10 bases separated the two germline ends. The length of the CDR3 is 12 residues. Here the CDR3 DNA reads TGTGCCAGCAGTGAGCCACGGAGGGAGCAGTACTTC. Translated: CASSEPRREQYF.

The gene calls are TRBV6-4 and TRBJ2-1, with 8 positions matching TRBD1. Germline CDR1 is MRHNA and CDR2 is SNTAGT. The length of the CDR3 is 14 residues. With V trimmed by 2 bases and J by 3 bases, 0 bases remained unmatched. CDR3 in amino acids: CASSDGQGYNEQFF. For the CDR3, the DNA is TGTGCCAGCAGTGACGGACAGGGCTACAATGAGCAGTTCTTC.

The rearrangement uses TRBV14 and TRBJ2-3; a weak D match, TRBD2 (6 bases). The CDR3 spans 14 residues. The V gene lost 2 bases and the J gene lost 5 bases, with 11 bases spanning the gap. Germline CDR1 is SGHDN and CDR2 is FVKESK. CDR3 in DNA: TGTGCCAGCAGCCAATGGGACTTCGGAGATACGCAGTATTTT. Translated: CASSQWDFGDTQYF.

The CDR3 DNA sequence: TGCGCCAGCAGTGAGACCGCGGGAGGGCCGAATACGCAGTATTTT. Translating gives CASSETAGGPNTQYF. The chain carries TRBV10-1 and TRBJ2-3, with 9 bases fitting TRBD2. This CDR3 spans 15 amino acids. Losses at the gene ends were 2 bases for V and 7 bases for J; bases not matched to a gene: 7. Germline V gene data show CDR1 as WNHNN and CDR2 as SYGVQD (reference sequence).

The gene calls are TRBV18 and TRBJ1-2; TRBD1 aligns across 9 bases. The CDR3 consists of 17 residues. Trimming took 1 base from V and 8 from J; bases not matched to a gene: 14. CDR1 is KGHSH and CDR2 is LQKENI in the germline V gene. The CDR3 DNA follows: TGTGCCAGCTCACCACGACAGGGGGGAGGTTACGCTAAGGGCTACACCTTC. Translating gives CASSPRQGGGYAKGYTF.

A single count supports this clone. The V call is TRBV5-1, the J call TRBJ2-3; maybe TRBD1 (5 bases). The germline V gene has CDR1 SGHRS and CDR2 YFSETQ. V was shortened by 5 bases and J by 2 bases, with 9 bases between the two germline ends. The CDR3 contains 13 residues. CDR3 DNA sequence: TGCGCCAGCAGGGACACAACCACAGATACGCAGTATTTT. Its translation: CASRDTTTDTQYF.

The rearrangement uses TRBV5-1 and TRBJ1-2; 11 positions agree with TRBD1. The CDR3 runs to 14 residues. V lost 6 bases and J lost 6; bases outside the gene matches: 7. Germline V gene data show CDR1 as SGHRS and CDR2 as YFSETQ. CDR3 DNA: TGCGCCAGCACCGGACAGGGGGCGGAAAATGGCTACACCTTC. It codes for CASTGQGAENGYTF.

The CDR3 loop is CASSLEGTSGNEQFF. CDR3 nucleotide sequence: TGTGCCAGCAGCTTAGAGGGGACTAGCGGTAATGAGCAGTTCTTC. V is TRBV11-3 and J is TRBJ2-1, with TRBD2 matching over 11 bases. Germline V gene data show CDR1 as SGHNT and CDR2 as YENEEA. The CDR3 is 15 amino acids. V gave up 0 bases and J gave up 7 bases; unmatched junction bases: 2.

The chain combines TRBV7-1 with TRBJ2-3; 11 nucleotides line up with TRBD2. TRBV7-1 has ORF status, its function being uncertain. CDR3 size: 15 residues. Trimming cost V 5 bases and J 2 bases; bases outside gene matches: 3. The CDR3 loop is CASSRLAGSTDTQYF. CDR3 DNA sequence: TGTGCCAGCAGCCGACTAGCGGGGTCCACAGATACGCAGTATTTT.

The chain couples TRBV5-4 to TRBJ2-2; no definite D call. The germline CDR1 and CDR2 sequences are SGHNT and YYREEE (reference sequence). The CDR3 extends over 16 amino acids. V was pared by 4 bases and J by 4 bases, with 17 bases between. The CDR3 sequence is CASSQGSSVGTGELFF. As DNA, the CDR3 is TGTGCCAGCAGCCAAGGGTCCTCGGTGGGCACCGGGGAGCTGTTTTTT.

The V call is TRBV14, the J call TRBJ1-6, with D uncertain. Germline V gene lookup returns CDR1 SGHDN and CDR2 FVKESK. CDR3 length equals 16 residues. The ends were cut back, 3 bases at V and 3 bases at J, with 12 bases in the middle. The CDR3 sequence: CASSQIGRGYNSPLHF. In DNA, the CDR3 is TGTGCCAGCAGCCAGATCGGACGGGGCTATAATTCACCCCTCCACTTT.

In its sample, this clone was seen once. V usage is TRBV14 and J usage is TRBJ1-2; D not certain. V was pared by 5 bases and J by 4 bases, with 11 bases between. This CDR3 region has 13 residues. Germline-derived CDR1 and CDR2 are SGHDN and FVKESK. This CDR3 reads CASSETLGYGYTF. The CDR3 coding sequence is TGTGCCAGCAGCGAGACTCTGGGCTATGGCTACACCTTC. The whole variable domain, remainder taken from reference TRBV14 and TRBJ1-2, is EAGVTQFPSHSVIEKGQTVTLRCDPISGHDNLYWYRRVMGKEIKFLLHFVKESKQDESGMPNNRFLAERTGGTYSTLKVQPAELEDSGVYFCASSETLGYGYTFGSGTRLTVV.

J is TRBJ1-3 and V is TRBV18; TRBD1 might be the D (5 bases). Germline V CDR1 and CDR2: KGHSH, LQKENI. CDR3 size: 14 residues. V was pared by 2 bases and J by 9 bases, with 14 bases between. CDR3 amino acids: CASSPTSREGTIYF. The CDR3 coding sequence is TGTGCCAGCTCACCAACGTCCAGGGAAGGCACCATATATTTT.

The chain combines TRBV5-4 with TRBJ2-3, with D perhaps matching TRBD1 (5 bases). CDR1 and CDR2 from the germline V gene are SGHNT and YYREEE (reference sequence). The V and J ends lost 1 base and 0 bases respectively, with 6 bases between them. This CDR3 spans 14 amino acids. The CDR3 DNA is TGTGCCAGCAGCTTGAGGGGTAGCACAGATACGCAGTATTTT. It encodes CASSLRGSTDTQYF.